This T cell receptor (beta chain) was sequenced for a study of T-cell memory formation after mild COVID-19. About the research overall: TCR clusters largely stayed donor specific.

The study, taken as a whole, reports: Whether day 37 second-wave clones are SARS-CoV-2-specific was not confirmed. Cross-reactive memory seemingly joined, as some responding clones were found in pre-infection memory.

TCRdb recomputed calls from the 5' RACE reads with MiXCR, one row per CDR3 protein. The sample carries more than 85,000 distinct CDR3 sequences, over 8.5% recorded once. This clonotype was found a few times. The antigen is not known. The sequencing input was PBMCs or a T cell subset sorted from them (not recorded which). The TCR comes from a man aged 18 to 30 who had mild COVID-19 (a few samples of this study predate the infection). Cell type and time point are not known.

CDR3 DNA sequence: TGTGCCAGCAGCGTAGAGTCGGGGGGGGCCTTCTACGAGCAGTACTTC. Encoded protein: CASSVESGGAFYEQYF. The chain has TRBV9 and TRBJ2-7; TRBD2 agrees at 8 bases. The V gene end was trimmed by 0 bases and the J gene end by 3 bases; junction bases not matched to a gene: 8. Per germline, CDR1 SGDLS and CDR2 YYNGEE. There are 16 residues in the CDR3.